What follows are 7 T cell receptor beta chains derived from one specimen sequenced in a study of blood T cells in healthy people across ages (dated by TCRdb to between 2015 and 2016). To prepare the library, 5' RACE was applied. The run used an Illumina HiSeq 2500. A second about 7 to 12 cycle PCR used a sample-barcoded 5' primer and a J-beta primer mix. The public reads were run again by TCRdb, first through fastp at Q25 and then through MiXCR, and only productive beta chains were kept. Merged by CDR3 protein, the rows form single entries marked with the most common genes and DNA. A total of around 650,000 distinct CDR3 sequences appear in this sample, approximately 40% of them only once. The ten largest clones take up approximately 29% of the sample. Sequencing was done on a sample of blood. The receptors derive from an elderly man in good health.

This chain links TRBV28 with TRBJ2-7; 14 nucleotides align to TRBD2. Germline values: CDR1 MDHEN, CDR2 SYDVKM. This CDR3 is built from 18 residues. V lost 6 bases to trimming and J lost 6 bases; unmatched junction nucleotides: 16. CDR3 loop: CASRPFPGTSGRTGEQYF. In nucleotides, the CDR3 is TGTGCCAGCAGACCCTTTCCCGGGACTAGCGGGAGAACGGGCGAGCAGTACTTC.

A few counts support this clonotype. The DNA for the CDR3 is TGCGCCAGCAGCCAAGCCTGGTCTAGCAATCAGCCCCAGCATTTT. Amino acid sequence: CASSQAWSSNQPQHF. The V and J genes are TRBV4-1 and TRBJ1-5, with unresolved D. Trimming cost V 1 base and J 0 bases, with 7 bases left between them. The CDR3 consists of 15 residues. CDR1 MGHRA and CDR2 YSYEKL come from the germline V gene.

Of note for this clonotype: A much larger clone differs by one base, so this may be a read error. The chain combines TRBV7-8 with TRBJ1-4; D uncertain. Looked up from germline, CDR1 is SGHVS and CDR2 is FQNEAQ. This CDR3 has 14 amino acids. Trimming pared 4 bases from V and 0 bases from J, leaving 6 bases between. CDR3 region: CASSWSATNEKLFF. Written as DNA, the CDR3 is TGTGCCAGCAGCTGGTCAGCAACTAATGAAAAACTGTTTTTT.

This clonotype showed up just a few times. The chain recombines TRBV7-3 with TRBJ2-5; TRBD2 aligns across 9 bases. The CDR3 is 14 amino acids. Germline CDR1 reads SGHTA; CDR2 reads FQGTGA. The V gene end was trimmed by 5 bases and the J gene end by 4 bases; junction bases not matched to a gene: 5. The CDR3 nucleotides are TGTGCCAGCAGCATTAGCGGGAGAGGAGAGACCCAGTACTTC. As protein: CASSISGRGETQYF.

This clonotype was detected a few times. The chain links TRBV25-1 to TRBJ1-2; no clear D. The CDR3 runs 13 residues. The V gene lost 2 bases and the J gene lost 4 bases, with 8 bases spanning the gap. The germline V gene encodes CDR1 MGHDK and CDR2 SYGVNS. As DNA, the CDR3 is TGTGCCAGCAGTGAAGGCGGAGCCTATGGCTACACCTTC. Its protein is CASSEGGAYGYTF.

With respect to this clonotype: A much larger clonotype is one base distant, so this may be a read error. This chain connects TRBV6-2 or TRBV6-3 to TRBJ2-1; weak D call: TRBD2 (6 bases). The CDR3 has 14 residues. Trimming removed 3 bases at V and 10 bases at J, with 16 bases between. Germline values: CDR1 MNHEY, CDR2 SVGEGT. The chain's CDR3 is CASSYAGSSYEQFF. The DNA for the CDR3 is TGTGCCAGCAGTTATGCGGGGAGCTCCTACGAGCAGTTCTTC.

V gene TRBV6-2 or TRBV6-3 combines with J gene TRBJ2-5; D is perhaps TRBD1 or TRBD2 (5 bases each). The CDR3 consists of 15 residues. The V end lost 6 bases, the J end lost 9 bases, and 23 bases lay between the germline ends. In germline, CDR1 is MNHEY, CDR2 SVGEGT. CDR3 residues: CASSITLGGNEAQYF. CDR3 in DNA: TGTGCCAGCAGCATAACCCTTGGGGGAAATGAGGCCCAGTACTTC.